This paragraph reports one T cell receptor beta chain. The data were taken from a study of blood T cell repertoires in COVID-19. Assay: immunoSEQ multiplex PCR; the TCRdb copy retains only in-frame clones and omits some. The sample lists 150,000 to 200,000 clones; approximately 79% were seen once. V lost 5 bases and J 3 bases, leaving 10 bases between the germline ends. Germline CDR1 is SQVTM and CDR2 is ANQGSEA. The length of the CDR3 is 12 residues. The source material was peripheral blood. V usage is TRBV29-1 and J usage is TRBJ1-2; possible D gene TRBD1, 6 bases. The source is a woman in her seventies with acute or convalescent COVID-19. The CDR3 spells CSVFRTDYGYTF. The CDR3 DNA sequence: TGCAGCGTTTTCAGGACAGACTATGGCTACACCTTC.